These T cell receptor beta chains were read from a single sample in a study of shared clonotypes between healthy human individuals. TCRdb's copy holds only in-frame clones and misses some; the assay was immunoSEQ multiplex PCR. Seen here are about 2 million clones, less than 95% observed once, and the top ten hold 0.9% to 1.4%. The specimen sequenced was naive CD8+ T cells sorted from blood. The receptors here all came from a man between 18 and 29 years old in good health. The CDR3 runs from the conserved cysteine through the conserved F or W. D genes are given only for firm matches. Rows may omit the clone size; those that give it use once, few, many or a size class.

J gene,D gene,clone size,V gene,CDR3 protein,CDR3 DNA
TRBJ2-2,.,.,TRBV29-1,CSVIVRGSNTGELFF,TGCAGCGTGATTGTACGGGGGTCGAACACCGGGGAGCTGTTTTTT
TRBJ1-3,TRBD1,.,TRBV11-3,CASSLDRGSGNTIYF,TGTGCCAGCAGCCTCGACAGGGGGTCTGGAAACACCATATATTTT
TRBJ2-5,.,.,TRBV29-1,CSVVSGIQETQYF,TGCAGCGTTGTAAGTGGAATACAAGAGACCCAGTACTTC
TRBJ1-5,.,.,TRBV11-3,CASSLAFGTGNQPQHF,TGTGCCAGCAGCTTAGCTTTCGGTACAGGGAATCAGCCCCAGCATTTT
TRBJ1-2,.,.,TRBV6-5,CASSYSEGRYGYTF,TGTGCCAGCAGTTACTCAGAGGGTCGGTATGGCTACACCTTC
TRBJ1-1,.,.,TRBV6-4,CARDRIVGKLGGEAFF,TGTGCCAGGGACCGGATAGTAGGAAAACTCGGGGGTGAAGCTTTCTTT
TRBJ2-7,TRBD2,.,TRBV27,CASSSRLASPNSHEQYF,TGTGCCAGCAGTTCCCGACTAGCGAGCCCGAACTCCCACGAGCAGTACTTC
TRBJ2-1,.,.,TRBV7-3,CASSSPGLYNEQFF,TGTGCCAGCAGCTCCCCGGGACTTTACAATGAGCAGTTCTTC
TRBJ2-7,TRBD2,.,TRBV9,CASSERASGSYEQYF,TGTGCCAGCAGCGAAAGGGCTAGCGGGAGTTACGAGCAGTACTTC
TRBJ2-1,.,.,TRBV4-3,CASSQDSGPNNEQFF,TGCGCCAGCAGCCAAGATTCCGGGCCGAACAATGAGCAGTTCTTC
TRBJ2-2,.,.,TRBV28,CASSLVGRNTGELFF,TGTGCCAGCAGTTTAGTGGGGAGGAACACCGGGGAGCTGTTTTTT
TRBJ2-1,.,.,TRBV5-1,CASSLGESSYNEQFF,TGCGCCAGCAGCTTGGGGGAGAGCTCCTACAATGAGCAGTTCTTC
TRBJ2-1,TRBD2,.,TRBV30,CAYLGLANYNEQFF,TGTGCCTACCTAGGACTAGCGAACTACAATGAGCAGTTCTTC
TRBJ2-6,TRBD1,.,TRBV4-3,CASSGTGPFSGANVLTF,TGCGCCAGCAGCGGGACAGGGCCTTTCTCTGGGGCCAACGTCCTGACTTTC
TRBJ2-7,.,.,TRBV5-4,CASSSPGLVYEQYF,TGTGCCAGCAGCAGTCCGGGACTCGTATACGAGCAGTACTTC
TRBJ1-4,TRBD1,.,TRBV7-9,CASSKTTGVYEKLFF,TGTGCCAGCAGCAAAACTACAGGGGTCTATGAAAAACTGTTTTTT
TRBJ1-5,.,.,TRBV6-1,CASSWTADSNQPQHF,TGTGCCAGCAGTTGGACAGCTGATAGCAATCAGCCCCAGCATTTT
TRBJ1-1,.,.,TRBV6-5,CASLSTGNTEAFF,TGTGCCAGCCTCTCGACGGGAAACACTGAAGCTTTCTTT
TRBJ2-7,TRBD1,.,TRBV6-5,CANSYVSGGHEQYF,TGTGCCAACAGTTACGTTTCAGGGGGCCACGAGCAGTACTTC
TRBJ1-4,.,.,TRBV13,CASSTRGATNEKLFF,TGTGCCAGCAGCACCAGGGGAGCAACTAATGAAAAACTGTTTTTT
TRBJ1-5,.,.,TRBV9,CASSPDHSNQPQHF,TGTGCCAGCAGCCCGGACCATAGCAATCAGCCCCAGCATTTT
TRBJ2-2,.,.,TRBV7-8,CASIKLANTGELFF,TGTGCCAGCATTAAGTTAGCGAACACCGGGGAGCTGTTTTTT
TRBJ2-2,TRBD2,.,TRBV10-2,CASSSTSHPGELFF,TGCGCCAGCAGTTCGACTAGCCACCCCGGGGAGCTGTTTTTT
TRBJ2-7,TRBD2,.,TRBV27,CASSLSGLADYEQYF,TGTGCCAGCAGTTTATCTGGTCTAGCGGACTACGAGCAGTACTTC
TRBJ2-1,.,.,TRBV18,CASSPSAAKYNEQFF,TGTGCCAGCTCACCAAGCGCGGCAAAATACAATGAGCAGTTCTTC
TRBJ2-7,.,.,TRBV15,CATSRSDARPDEQYF,TGTGCCACCAGCAGATCGGACGCGCGTCCCGACGAGCAGTACTTC
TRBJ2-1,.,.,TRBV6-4,CASSDLGNEQFF,TGTGCCAGCAGTGACTTGGGCAATGAGCAGTTCTTC
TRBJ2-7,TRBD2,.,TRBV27,CASSVRGLADYEQYF,TGTGCCAGCAGTGTCCGGGGACTAGCGGACTACGAGCAGTACTTC
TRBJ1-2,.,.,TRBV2,CASSEGDDYGYTF,TGTGCCAGCTCGGAAGGGGATGACTATGGCTACACCTTC
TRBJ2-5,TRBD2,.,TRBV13,CASTALGAGGWETQYF,TGTGCCAGCACGGCTCTTGGAGCGGGGGGCTGGGAGACCCAGTACTTC
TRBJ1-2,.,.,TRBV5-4,CASSFQGANYGYTF,TGTGCCAGCAGCTTCCAGGGAGCTAACTATGGCTACACCTTC
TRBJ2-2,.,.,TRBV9,CASSVEGIGNTGELFF,TGTGCCAGCAGCGTGGAGGGGATCGGGAATACCGGGGAGCTGTTTTTT
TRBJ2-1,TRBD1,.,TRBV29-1,CSVGAPDRETNEQFF,TGCAGCGTTGGGGCCCCAGACAGGGAGACGAATGAGCAGTTCTTC
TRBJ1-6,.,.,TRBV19,CASSITQLDDLHF,TGTGCCAGTAGTATCACCCAATTGGACGATCTCCACTTT
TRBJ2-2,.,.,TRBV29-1,CSVQLNTGELFF,TGCAGCGTTCAACTGAACACCGGGGAGCTGTTTTTT
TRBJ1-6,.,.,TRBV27,CASSLTQLNNSPLHF,TGTGCCAGCAGTTTAACACAGCTTAATAATTCACCCCTCCACTTT
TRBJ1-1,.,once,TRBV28,CASSLGNTEAFF,TGTGCCAGCAGTCTTGGGAACACTGAAGCTTTCTTT
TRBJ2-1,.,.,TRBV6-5,CASSALAVLYNEQFF,TGTGCCAGCAGTGCCTTAGCGGTCCTCTACAATGAGCAGTTCTTC
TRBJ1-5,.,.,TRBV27,CASSPVQGNIQPQHF,TGTGCCAGCAGCCCCGTACAGGGTAACATTCAGCCCCAGCATTTT
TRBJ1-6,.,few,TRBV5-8,CASSLEVIIGNSPLHF,TGTGCCAGCAGCTTGGAGGTTATCATCGGGAATTCACCCCTCCACTTT
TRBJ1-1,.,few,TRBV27,CASSLTSGVTEAFF,TGTGCCAGCAGTTTAACTAGCGGGGTCACTGAAGCTTTCTTT
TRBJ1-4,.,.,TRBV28,CASGHEGPNEKLFF,TGTGCCAGCGGGCACGAGGGGCCAAATGAAAAACTGTTTTTT
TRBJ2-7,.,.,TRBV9,CASSVGPHYEQYF,TGTGCCAGCAGCGTAGGGCCTCACTACGAGCAGTACTTC
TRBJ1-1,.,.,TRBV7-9,CASSARGTEAFF,TGTGCCAGCAGCGCGCGGGGAACTGAAGCTTTCTTT
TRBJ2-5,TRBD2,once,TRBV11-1,CASSHHREGIETQYF,TGTGCCAGCAGCCACCACCGGGAGGGTATAGAGACCCAGTACTTC
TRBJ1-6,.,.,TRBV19,CASSRGEPDGSPLHF,TGTGCCAGTAGTAGGGGGGAGCCTGATGGTTCACCCCTCCACTTT
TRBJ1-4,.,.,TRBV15,CATSREGVTNEKLFF,TGTGCCACCAGCAGAGAGGGGGTGACTAATGAAAAACTGTTTTTT
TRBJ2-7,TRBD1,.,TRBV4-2,CASSPQGQGSYEQYF,TGTGCCAGCAGCCCCCAAGGACAGGGGTCCTACGAGCAGTACTTC
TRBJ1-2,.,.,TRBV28,CASSAGGDGYTF,TGTGCCAGCAGTGCCGGGGGCGATGGCTACACCTTC
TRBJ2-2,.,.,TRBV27,CASSLSVPGELFF,TGTGCCAGCAGTTTATCGGTCCCCGGGGAGCTGTTTTTT
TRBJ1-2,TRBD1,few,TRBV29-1,CSVAGGYGYTF,TGCAGCGTTGCAGGGGGCTATGGCTACACCTTC
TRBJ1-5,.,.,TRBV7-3,CASSQDSNQPQHF,TGTGCCAGCAGCCAGGACAGCAATCAGCCCCAGCATTTT
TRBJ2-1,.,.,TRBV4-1,CASSQAGVSSYNEQFF,TGCGCCAGCAGCCAAGCAGGCGTGAGCTCCTACAATGAGCAGTTCTTC
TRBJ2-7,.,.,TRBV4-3,CASSQGSTLYEQYF,TGCGCCAGCAGCCAAGGCTCAACTTTATACGAGCAGTACTTC
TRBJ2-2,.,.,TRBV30,CAWIDRTENTGELFF,TGTGCCTGGATAGATCGGACAGAGAACACCGGGGAGCTGTTTTTT
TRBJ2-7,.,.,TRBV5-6,CASSVPWGSYEQYF,TGTGCCAGCAGTGTCCCTTGGGGCTCCTACGAGCAGTACTTC
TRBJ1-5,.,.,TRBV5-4,CASSLGEEPQHF,TGTGCCAGCAGCCTCGGGGAAGAGCCCCAGCATTTT
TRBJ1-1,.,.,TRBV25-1,CASRIGGYTEAFF,TGTGCCAGCAGGATCGGGGGCTACACTGAAGCTTTCTTT
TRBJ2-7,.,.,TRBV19,CASSFDEPPYEQYF,TGTGCCAGTAGTTTCGACGAGCCCCCCTACGAGCAGTACTTC